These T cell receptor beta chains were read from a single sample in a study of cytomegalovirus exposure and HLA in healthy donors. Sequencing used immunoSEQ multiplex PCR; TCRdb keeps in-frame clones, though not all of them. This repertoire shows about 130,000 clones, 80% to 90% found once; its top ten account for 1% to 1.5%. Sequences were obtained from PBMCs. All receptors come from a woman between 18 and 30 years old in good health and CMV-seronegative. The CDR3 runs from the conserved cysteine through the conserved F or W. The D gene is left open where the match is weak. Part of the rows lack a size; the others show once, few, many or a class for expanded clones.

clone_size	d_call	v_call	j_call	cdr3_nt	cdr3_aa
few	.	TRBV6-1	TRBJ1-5	TGTGCCAGCAGTTGGGGCCAGAATCAGCCCCAGCATTTT	CASSWGQNQPQHF
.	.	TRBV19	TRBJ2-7	TGTGCCAGTAGTCTCGCCCTAGCCGTCTACGAGCAGTACTTC	CASSLALAVYEQYF
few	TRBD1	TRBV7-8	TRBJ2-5	TGTGCCAGCAGCCCATCCTGGACAGGGGAACAAGAGACCCAGTACTTC	CASSPSWTGEQETQYF
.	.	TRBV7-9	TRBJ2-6	TGTGCCAGCGTAAGCGGTGCCGGGGCCAACGTCCTGACTTTC	CASVSGAGANVLTF
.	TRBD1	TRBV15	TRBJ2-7	TGTGCCACCAGCAGAGATATGGAGTTAGGACAGGGGGCCCTAGACGAGCAGTACTTC	CATSRDMELGQGALDEQYF
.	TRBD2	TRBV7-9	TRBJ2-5	TGTGCCAGCAGCTTAGGACTAGCGGGGGGCCGGGAGACCCAGTACTTC	CASSLGLAGGRETQYF
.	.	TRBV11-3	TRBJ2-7	TGTGCCAGCAGCAGGGGACACCAATCCTACGAGCAGTACTTC	CASSRGHQSYEQYF
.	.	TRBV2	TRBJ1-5	TGTGCCAGCCGACCCGGGACACAGAGCAATCAGCCCCAGCATTTT	CASRPGTQSNQPQHF
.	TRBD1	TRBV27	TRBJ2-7	TGTGCCAGCAGTTTAGTAGGACAGGGGAGCGGCTATCTCCAATACGAGCAGTACTTC	CASSLVGQGSGYLQYEQYF
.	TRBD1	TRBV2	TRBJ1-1	TGTGCCAGCACCCCCTTACAGGGGCGGAACACTGAAGCTTTCTTT	CASTPLQGRNTEAFF
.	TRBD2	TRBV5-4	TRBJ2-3	TGTGCCAGCAGCGAGGGACTAGCGGGGGTATACACTAGCACAGATACGCAGTATTTT	CASSEGLAGVYTSTDTQYF
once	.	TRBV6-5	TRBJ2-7	TGTGCCAGCAGTTTATTTAGGGGAACGGCCTACGAGCAGTACTTC	CASSLFRGTAYEQYF
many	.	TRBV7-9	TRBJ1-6	TGTGCCAGCAGTTACCAACAGGGTACCCTCCACTTT	CASSYQQGTLHF
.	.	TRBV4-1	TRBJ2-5	TGCGCCAGCAGCCAAGGGGCGGGGCAGGCCCTGGCCCAGTACTTC	CASSQGAGQALAQYF
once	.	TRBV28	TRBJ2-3	TGTGCCAGCAGTTTTGGGTCCACTGGGGGGTACAGCACAGATACGCAGTATTTT	CASSFGSTGGYSTDTQYF
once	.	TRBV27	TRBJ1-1	TGTGCCAGCAGTTTACATTCAGGGGCCACTGAAGCTTTCTTT	CASSLHSGATEAFF
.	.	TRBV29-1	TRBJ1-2	TGCAGCGTTGAAGCAGGTGGAGGAGGCTACACCTTC	CSVEAGGGGYTF
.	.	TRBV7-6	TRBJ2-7	TGTGCCAGCAGCTTAGTTGCGGACTCCTACGAGCAGTACTTC	CASSLVADSYEQYF
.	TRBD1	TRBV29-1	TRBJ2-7	TGCAGCGTTACGGACAGGGGGCGGGAGCAGTACTTC	CSVTDRGREQYF
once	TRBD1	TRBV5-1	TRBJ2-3	TGCGCCAGCAGCGTGATAGCTCGGGACAGGGGTAGAGATACGCAGTATTTT	CASSVIARDRGRDTQYF
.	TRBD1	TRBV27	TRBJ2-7	TGTGCCAGCAGTCCCCGGACAGGGATTACCTACGAGCAGTACTTC	CASSPRTGITYEQYF
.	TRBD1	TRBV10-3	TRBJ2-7	TGTGCCATCAGTGATCTGGGACAGGACTCCTACGAGCAGTACTTC	CAISDLGQDSYEQYF
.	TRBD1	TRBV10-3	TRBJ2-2	TGTGCCACCAGGGACAGGGAAGTTCCCGGGGAGCTGTTTTTT	CATRDREVPGELFF
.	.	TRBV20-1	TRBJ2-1	TGCAGTGCTAGAGCGTACAATGAGCAGTTCTTC	CSARAYNEQFF
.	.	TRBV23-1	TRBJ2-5	TGCGCCAGCAGTCCTAGAATCTCAGAGACCCAGTACTTC	CASSPRISETQYF
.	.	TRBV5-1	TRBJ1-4	TGCGCCAGCAGCCCAGGTTCAACTAATGAAAAACTGTTTTTT	CASSPGSTNEKLFF
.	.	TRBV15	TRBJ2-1	TGTGCCACCAGCAGAGAACGGGGGGCCTTGAATGAGCAGTTCTTC	CATSRERGALNEQFF
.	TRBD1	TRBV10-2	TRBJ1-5	TGCGCCACTTCGGACAGGGACCTACATCAGCCCCAGCATTTT	CATSDRDLHQPQHF
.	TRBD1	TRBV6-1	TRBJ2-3	TGTGCCAGCTTAACAGGGGGCAGCACAGATACGCAGTATTTT	CASLTGGSTDTQYF
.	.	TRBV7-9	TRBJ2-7	TGTGCCAGCCTGCAGGGGGGATCCTACGAGCAGTACTTC	CASLQGGSYEQYF
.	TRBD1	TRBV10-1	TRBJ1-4	TGCGCCAGCAAGGACAGGGGGCATGAAAAACTGTTTTTT	CASKDRGHEKLFF
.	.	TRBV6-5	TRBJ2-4	TGTGCCAGCAGTTACACAGTATCCAAAAACATTCAGTACTTC	CASSYTVSKNIQYF
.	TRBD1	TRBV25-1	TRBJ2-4	TGTGCCAGCAGTGCGTCCGGGACAGGGGGTAACATTCAGTACTTC	CASSASGTGGNIQYF
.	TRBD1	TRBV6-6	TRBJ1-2	TGTGCCAGCAGCTCCAGGGGGGCGACCGCTAACTATGGCTACACCTTC	CASSSRGATANYGYTF
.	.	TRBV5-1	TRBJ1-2	TGCGCCAGTTCGACGGGGAGGAGTAACTATGGCTACACCTTC	CASSTGRSNYGYTF
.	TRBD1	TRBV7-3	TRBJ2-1	TGTGCCAGCAGCCCTACCCCGGGACAGCTAGGTAATGAGCAGTTCTTC	CASSPTPGQLGNEQFF
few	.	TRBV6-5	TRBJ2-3	TGTGCCAGCTGTTCTAGCGACACAGATACGCAGTATTTT	CASCSSDTDTQYF
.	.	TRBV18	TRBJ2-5	TGTGCCAGCTCACCCACCCCTTTGGACGGGAGCCAGTACTTC	CASSPTPLDGSQYF
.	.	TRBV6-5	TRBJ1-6	TGTGCCAGCAGAAAAGGCAGGGTTGATTCACCCCTCCACTTT	CASRKGRVDSPLHF
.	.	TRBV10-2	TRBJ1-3	TGCGCCAGCAGTGACCGGAGTCTCTCTGGAAACACCATATATTTT	CASSDRSLSGNTIYF
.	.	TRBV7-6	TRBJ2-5	TGTGCCAGCAGCCCTGGACAGACCCCAGGGGAGACCCAGTACTTC	CASSPGQTPGETQYF
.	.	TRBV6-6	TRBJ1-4	TGTGCCAGCAGTCCTTCTGGGGGGGCCGATGAAAAACTGTTTTTT	CASSPSGGADEKLFF
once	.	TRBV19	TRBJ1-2	TGTGCCAGTAGTATAGAGAGGTCTCGTGGCTATGGCTACACCTTC	CASSIERSRGYGYTF
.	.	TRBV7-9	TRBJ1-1	TGTGCCACCCCGAGGGGAGGGAACACTGAAGCTTTCTTT	CATPRGGNTEAFF
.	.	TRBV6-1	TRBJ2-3	TGTGCCAGCAGTGGACACAGGCCAGCTAGCACAGATACGCAGTATTTT	CASSGHRPASTDTQYF
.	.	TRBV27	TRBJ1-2	TGTGCCAGCAGCCGGGACACCCTCTATGGCTACACCTTC	CASSRDTLYGYTF
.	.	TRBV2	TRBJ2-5	TGTGCCACAACGCGAGCGGAGACCCAGTACTTC	CATTRAETQYF
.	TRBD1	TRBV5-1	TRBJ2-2	TGCGCCAGCAGCTTAACCGGGACAGGGGCCCCCGGGGAGCTGTTTTTT	CASSLTGTGAPGELFF
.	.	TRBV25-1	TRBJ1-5	TGTGCCAGCAGTGAGATCCCTGGGCAGGGGATGGTCAGTCAGCCCCAGCATTTT	CASSEIPGQGMVSQPQHF
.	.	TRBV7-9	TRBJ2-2	TGTGCCAGCAGCTTTGAGGCCGGGGAGCTGTTTTTT	CASSFEAGELFF
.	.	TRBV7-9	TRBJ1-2	TGTGCCAGCAGCGGACCGGACGGGGGTAGGGGCAGCTACACCTTC	CASSGPDGGRGSYTF